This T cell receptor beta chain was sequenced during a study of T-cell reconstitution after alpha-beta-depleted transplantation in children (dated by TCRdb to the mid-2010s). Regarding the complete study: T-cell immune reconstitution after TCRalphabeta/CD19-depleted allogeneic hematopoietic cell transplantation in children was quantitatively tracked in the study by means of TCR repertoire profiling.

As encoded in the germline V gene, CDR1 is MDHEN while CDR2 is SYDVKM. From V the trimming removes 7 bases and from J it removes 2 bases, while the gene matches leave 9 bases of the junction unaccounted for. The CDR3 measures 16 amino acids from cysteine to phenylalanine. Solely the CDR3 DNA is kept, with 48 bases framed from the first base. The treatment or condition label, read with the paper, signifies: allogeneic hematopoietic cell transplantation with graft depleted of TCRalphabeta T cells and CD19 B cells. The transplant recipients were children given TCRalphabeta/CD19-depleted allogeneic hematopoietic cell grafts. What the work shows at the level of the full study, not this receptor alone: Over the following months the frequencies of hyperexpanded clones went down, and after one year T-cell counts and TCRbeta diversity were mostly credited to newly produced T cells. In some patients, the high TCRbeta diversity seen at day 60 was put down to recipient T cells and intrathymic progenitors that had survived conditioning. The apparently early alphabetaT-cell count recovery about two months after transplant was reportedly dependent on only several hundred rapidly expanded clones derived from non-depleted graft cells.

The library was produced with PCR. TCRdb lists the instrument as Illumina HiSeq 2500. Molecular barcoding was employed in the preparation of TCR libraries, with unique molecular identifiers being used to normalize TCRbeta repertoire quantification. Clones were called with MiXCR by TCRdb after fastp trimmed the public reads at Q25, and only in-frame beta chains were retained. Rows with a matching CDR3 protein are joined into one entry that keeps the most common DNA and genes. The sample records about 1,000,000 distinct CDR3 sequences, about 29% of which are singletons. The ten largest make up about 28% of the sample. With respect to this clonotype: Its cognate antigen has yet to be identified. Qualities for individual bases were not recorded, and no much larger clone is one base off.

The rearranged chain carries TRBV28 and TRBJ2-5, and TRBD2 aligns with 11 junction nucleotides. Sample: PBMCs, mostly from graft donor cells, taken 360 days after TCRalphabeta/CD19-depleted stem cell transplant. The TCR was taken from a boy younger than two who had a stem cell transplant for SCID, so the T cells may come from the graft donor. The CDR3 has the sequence CASNGLAGGLQETQYF. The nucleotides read TGTGCCAGCAATGGGCTAGCGGGGGGACTACAAGAGACCCAGTACTTC. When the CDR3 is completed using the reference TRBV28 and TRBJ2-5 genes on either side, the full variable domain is DVKVTQSSRYLVKRTGEKVFLECVQDMDHENMFWYRQDPGLGLRLIYFSYDVKMKEKGDIPEGYSVSREKKERFSLILESASTNQTSMYLCASNGLAGGLQETQYFGPGTRLLVL.